This T cell receptor beta chain came from a study of blood T cells in healthy people across ages. General study points: When set beside aged donors, long-lived donors presented more naive CD4+ cells and higher diversity.

Concerning this clonotype itself: Its antigen remains unknown.

It was with a sample-barcoded 5' primer and a J-beta primer mix that a second PCR of roughly 7 to 12 cycles was run. One entry per CDR3 protein results from TCRdb running MiXCR on the 5' RACE reads. The sample includes over 600,000 distinct CDR3 sequences, 40% to 50% of them seen just once. Germline V gene sequence: CDR1 MNHEY, CDR2 SVGEGT. The CDR3 length is 16 residues. J gave up 3 bases and V 5 bases, and 10 bases lay outside the gene matches. Sequencing was done on a sample of blood. The origin of this receptor is a man older than 75 in good health. This chain uses TRBV6-2 or TRBV6-3 with TRBJ1-5; 7 bases agree with TRBD1. The CDR3 protein is CASSQTGIRYNQPQHF. CDR3 nucleotide sequence: TGTGCCAGCAGTCAGACAGGGATTAGGTACAATCAGCCCCAGCATTTT.